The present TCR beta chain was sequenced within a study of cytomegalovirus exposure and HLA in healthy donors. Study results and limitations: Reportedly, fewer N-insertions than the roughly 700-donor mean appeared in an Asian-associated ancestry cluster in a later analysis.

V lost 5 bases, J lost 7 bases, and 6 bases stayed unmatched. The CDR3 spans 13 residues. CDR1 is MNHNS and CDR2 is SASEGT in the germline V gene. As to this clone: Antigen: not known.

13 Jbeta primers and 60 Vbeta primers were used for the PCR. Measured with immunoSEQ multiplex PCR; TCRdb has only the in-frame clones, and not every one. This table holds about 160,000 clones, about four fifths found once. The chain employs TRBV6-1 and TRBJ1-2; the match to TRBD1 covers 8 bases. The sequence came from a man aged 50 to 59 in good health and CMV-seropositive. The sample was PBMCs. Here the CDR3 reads CASSRTGGSGYTF. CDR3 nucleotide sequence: TGTGCCAGCAGTCGAACAGGGGGTAGTGGCTACACCTTC.